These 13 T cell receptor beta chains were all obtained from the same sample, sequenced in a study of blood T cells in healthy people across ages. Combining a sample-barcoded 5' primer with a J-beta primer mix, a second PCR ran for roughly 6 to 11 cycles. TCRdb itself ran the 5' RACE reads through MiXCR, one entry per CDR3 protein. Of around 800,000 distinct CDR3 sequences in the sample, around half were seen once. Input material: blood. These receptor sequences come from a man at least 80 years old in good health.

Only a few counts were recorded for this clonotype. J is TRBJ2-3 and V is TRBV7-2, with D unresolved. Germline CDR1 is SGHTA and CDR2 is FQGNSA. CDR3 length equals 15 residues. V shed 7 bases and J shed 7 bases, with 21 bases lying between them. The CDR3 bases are TGTGCCAGCACCCCCTTTCTCCGTTCACCCAATACGCAGTATTTT. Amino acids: CASTPFLRSPNTQYF.

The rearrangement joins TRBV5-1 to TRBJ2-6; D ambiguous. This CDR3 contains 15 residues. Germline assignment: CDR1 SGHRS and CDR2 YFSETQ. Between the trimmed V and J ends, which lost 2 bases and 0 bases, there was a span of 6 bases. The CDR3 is CASSLVYSGANVLTF. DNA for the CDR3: TGCGCCAGCAGCTTAGTCTACTCTGGGGCCAACGTCCTGACTTTC.

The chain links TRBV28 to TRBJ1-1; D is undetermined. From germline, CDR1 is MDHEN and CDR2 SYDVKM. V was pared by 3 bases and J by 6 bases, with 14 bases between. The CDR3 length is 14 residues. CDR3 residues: CASSFLGKVAEAFF. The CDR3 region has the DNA TGTGCCAGCAGTTTCCTGGGAAAGGTGGCTGAAGCTTTCTTT.

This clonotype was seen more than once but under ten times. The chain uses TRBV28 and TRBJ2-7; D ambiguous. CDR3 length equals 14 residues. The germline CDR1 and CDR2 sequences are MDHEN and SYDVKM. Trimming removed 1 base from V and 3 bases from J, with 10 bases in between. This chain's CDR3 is CASSLFLANYEQYF. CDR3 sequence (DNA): TGTGCCAGCAGTTTATTTTTAGCTAACTACGAGCAGTACTTC.

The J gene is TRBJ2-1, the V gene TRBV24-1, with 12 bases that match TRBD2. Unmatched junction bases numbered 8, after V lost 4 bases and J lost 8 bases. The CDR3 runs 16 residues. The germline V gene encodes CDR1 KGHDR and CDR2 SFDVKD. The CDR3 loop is CATSDLAGGPQDEQFF. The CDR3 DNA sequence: TGTGCCACCAGTGACCTAGCGGGAGGGCCCCAGGATGAGCAGTTCTTC.

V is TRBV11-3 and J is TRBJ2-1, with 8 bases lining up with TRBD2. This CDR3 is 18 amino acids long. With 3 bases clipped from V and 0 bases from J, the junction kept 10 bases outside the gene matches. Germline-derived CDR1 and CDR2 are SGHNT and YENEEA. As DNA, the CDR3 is TGTGCCAGCAGCTTGTGGACTAGCAACGTAGTCTCCTACAATGAGCAGTTCTTC. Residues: CASSLWTSNVVSYNEQFF.

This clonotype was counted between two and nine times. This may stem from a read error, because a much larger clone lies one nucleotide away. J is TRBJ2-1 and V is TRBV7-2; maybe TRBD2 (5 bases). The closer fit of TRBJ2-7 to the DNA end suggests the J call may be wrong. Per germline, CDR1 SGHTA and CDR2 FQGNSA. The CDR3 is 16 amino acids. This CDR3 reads CASSLAPSGAYNEQYF. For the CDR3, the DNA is TGTGCCAGCAGCTTAGCGCCCAGCGGAGCCTACAATGAGCAGTACTTC.

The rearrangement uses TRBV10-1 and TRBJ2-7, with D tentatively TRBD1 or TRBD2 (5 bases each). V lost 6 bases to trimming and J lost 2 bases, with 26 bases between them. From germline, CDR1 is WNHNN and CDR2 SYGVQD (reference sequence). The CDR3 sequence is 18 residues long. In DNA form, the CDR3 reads TGCGCCAGCAGGACAGAAGTATCCAAAAACGAGGGACCCTACGAGCAGTACTTC. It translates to CASRTEVSKNEGPYEQYF.

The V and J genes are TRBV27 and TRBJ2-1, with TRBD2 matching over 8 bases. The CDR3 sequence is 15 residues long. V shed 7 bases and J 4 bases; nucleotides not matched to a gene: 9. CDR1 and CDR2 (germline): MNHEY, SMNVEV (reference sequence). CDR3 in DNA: TGTGCCAGCACCCTCAGCGGGAGCGCTTACAATGAGCAGTTCTTC. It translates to CASTLSGSAYNEQFF.

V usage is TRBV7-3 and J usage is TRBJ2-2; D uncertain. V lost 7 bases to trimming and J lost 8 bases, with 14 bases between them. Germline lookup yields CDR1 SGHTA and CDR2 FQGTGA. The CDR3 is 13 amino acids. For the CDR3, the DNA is TGTGCCAGCACCCAACCCCACGCGGGGGAGCTGTTTTTT. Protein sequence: CASTQPHAGELFF.

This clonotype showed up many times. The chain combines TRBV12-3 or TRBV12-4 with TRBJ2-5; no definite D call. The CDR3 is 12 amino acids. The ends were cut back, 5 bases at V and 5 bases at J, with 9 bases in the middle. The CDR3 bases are TGTGCCAGCAGTGACCGTGGGGAGACCCAGTACTTC. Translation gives CASSDRGETQYF.

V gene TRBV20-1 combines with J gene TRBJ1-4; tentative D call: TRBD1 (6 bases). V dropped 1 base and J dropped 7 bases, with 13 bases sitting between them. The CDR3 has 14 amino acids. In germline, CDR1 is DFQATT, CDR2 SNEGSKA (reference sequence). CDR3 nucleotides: TGCAGTGCTAGAGTCCCAGGGGTCGGTGAAAAACTGTTTTTT. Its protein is CSARVPGVGEKLFF.

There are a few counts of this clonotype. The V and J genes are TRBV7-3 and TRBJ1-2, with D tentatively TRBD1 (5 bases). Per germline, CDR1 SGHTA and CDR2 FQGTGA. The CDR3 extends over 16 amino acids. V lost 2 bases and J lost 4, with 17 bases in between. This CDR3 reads CASSLEPTGTSYGYTF. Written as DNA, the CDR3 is TGTGCCAGCAGCTTAGAACCCACCGGGACCTCCTATGGCTACACCTTC. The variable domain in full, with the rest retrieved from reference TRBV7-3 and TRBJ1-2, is GAGVSQTPSNKVTEKGKYVELRCDPISGHTALYWYRQSLGQGPEFLIYFQGTGAADDSGLPNDRFFAVRPEGSVSTLKIQRTERGDSAVYLCASSLEPTGTSYGYTFGSGTRLTVV.